What follows are 21 T cell receptor beta chains derived from one specimen sequenced in a study of T cell responses to AZD1222 COVID-19 vaccine. Clones were read by immunoSEQ multiplex PCR, and TCRdb kept only the in-frame ones, dropping some. The data show fewer than 300,000 clones, with 90% to 95% seen just once and 0.5% to 0.65% held by the top ten. Sequencing was performed on peripheral blood, taken on day 0 of AZD1222 vaccination. The receptors were gathered from an adult in good health.

The genes are TRBV5-1 and TRBJ1-2, with no clear D. Trimming removed 4 bases from V and 0 bases from J, with 13 bases in between. CDR3 size: 15 residues. CDR1 is SGHRS, CDR2 YFSETQ, per germline. The CDR3 spells CASSPITPTNYGYTF. As DNA, the CDR3 is TGCGCCAGCAGCCCTATCACCCCTACTAACTATGGCTACACCTTC.

This clone was recorded a few times. The chain combines TRBV28 with TRBJ2-2, with D unresolved. CDR1 MDHEN and CDR2 SYDVKM come from the germline V gene. V dropped 1 base and J dropped 4 bases, with 13 bases sitting between them. This CDR3 is 16 amino acids long. The CDR3 region is CASSLSVNRPTGELFF. CDR3 DNA: TGTGCCAGCAGTTTATCAGTTAATAGACCCACCGGGGAGCTGTTTTTT. Looking up the rest from reference TRBV28 and TRBJ2-2 gives the full variable domain: DVKVTQSSRYLVKRTGEKVFLECVQDMDHENMFWYRQDPGLGLRLIYFSYDVKMKEKGDIPEGYSVSREKKERFSLILESASTNQTSMYLCASSLSVNRPTGELFFGEGSRLTVL.

The V call is TRBV3-1 (or the pseudogene TRBV3-2), the J call TRBJ2-5, with D perhaps TRBD1 (6 bases). V was trimmed by 5 bases and J by 5 bases, leaving 18 bases between them. The germline V gene has CDR1 LGHDT and CDR2 YNNKEL (reference sequence). The length of the CDR3 is 15 residues. The CDR3 DNA reads TGTGCCAGCAGCTTCCGGGCCCCCAGGGGTGAGACCCAGTACTTC. It codes for CASSFRAPRGETQYF.

The chain employs TRBV5-5 and TRBJ1-6, with no clear D. Germline CDR1 and CDR2: SGHKS and YYEKEE (reference sequence). Between the trimmed V and J ends, which lost 0 bases and 7 bases, there was a span of 5 bases. This CDR3 region has 13 residues. The CDR3 sequence is CASSLAENSPLHF. The CDR3 bases are TGTGCCAGCAGCTTGGCCGAAAATTCACCCCTCCACTTT.

The V call is TRBV10-2, the J call TRBJ1-1; D ambiguous. CDR3 size: 12 residues. Trimming removed 4 bases at V and 2 bases at J, with 5 bases between. Germline V gives CDR1 WSHSY, CDR2 SAAADI. CDR3 loop: CASSGHNTEAFF. The CDR3 DNA reads TGCGCCAGCAGTGGTCATAACACTGAAGCTTTCTTT.

This clone showed up just once. The V call is TRBV5-1, the J call TRBJ2-5; a possible D gene is TRBD1 (6 bases). Germline values: CDR1 SGHRS, CDR2 YFSETQ. CDR3 length equals 14 residues. Between the trimmed V and J ends, which lost 5 bases and 4 bases, there was a span of 15 bases. The CDR3 DNA sequence: TGCGCCAGCAGGATAGACGACAGGCGAGAGACCCAGTACTTC. Amino acids: CASRIDDRRETQYF.

CDR3 residues: CASSPPGRRTDTQYF. The CDR3 nucleotides read TGTGCCAGCTCACCGCCCGGGAGACGCACAGATACGCAGTATTTT. This chain uses TRBV18 with TRBJ2-3; perhaps TRBD2 as D (6 bases). CDR3 length equals 15 residues. Germline-derived CDR1 and CDR2 are KGHSH and LQKENI. Trimming cost V 3 bases and J 1 base, with 11 bases left between them.

This chain links TRBV5-6 with TRBJ1-2; 7 bases are shared with TRBD1. The ends lost 0 bases at V and 4 bases at J; junction bases unmatched: 3. Germline lookup yields CDR1 SGHDT and CDR2 YYEEEE. This CDR3 has 14 amino acids. The CDR3: CASSLGQGGYGYTF. The CDR3 DNA sequence: TGTGCCAGCAGCTTGGGGCAGGGGGGCTATGGCTACACCTTC.

V usage is TRBV28 and J usage is TRBJ1-1; no clear D. The V and J ends lost 6 bases and 5 bases respectively, with 7 bases between them. There are 11 residues in the CDR3. Germline V gene lookup returns CDR1 MDHEN and CDR2 SYDVKM. The CDR3, as DNA: TGTGCCAGCAGCCTACCGACTGAAGCTTTCTTT. Residues: CASSLPTEAFF.

Comment on this clone: This sample includes further DNA sequences coding for the same CDR3. The chain joins TRBV5-6 to TRBJ2-7, with D unresolved. There are 12 residues in the CDR3. CDR1 and CDR2 (germline): SGHDT, YYEEEE. Trimming removed 0 bases from V and 0 bases from J, with 1 base in between. This CDR3 reads CASSLASYEQYF. As DNA, the CDR3 is TGTGCCAGCAGCTTGGCCTCCTACGAGCAGTACTTC.

Points on this clone: At one end the junction does not follow the germline gene, possibly because of a read error. The chain has TRBV19 and TRBJ2-1; unclear D gene. This CDR3 is built from 12 residues. In germline, CDR1 is LNHDA, CDR2 SQIVND (reference sequence). The CDR3, as DNA: TGTGCCAGTAGCATAGCTGGGGTTGAGCAGTTCTTC. As protein: CASSIAGVEQFF. The variable domain in full, with the rest retrieved from reference TRBV19 and TRBJ2-1, is DGGITQSPKYLFRKEGQNVTLSCEQNLNHDAMYWYRQDPGQGLRLIYYSQIVNDFQKGDIAEGYSVSREKKESFPLTVTSAQKNPTAFYLCASSIAGVEQFFGPGTRLTVL.

V gene TRBV10-2 combines with J gene TRBJ2-7; 7 bases are shared with TRBD1. The V and J ends lost 6 bases and 4 bases, in that order; junction bases with no gene match: 18. The CDR3 runs 17 residues. Per the germline V gene, CDR1 is WSHSY and CDR2 is SAAADI. The CDR3 nucleotides are TGCGCCAGCAGGAGGCCCCAGAAGGGGGCTACACCTTACGAGCAGTACTTC. This sequence encodes CASRRPQKGATPYEQYF.

CDR3 DNA: TGTGCCACCCGGACAGGGACCGAAAAACTGTTTTTT. Amino acids: CATRTGTEKLFF. The genes are TRBV2 and TRBJ1-4, with TRBD1 identical over 8 bases. The germline gives CDR1 SNHLY, CDR2 FYNNEI. The CDR3 contains 12 residues. The J segment lost 8 bases and the V segment lost 10 bases, leaving 6 bases of the junction unmatched.

The chain links TRBV2 to TRBJ2-1, with D tentatively TRBD2 (7 bases). The CDR3 length is 12 residues. Trimming stripped 7 bases from V and 9 bases from J, with 13 bases between. CDR1 and CDR2 from the germline V gene are SNHLY and FYNNEI. This CDR3 reads CASTGEGSEQFF. The DNA for the CDR3 is TGTGCCAGCACAGGGGAGGGATCTGAGCAGTTCTTC.

The genes are TRBV2 and TRBJ1-1; weak D call: TRBD1 (5 bases). Germline V gene lookup returns CDR1 SNHLY and CDR2 FYNNEI. This CDR3 has 12 amino acids. The germline V and J ends were trimmed by 8 bases and 5 bases, with 12 bases remaining between them. CDR3 residues: CASGRGWTEAFF. CDR3 in DNA: TGTGCCAGCGGCCGGGGCTGGACTGAAGCTTTCTTT.

The genes are TRBV28 and TRBJ2-2; 8 positions match TRBD1. Germline V gene sequence: CDR1 MDHEN, CDR2 SYDVKM. The CDR3 length is 16 residues. J was trimmed by 5 bases and V by 5 bases; bases with no gene match: 10. CDR3 bases: TGTGCCAGCAGTCCGCGGGGCAGGGGGCAAACCGGGGAGCTGTTTTTT. The encoded protein is CASSPRGRGQTGELFF.

The V and J genes are TRBV11-3 and TRBJ2-7; either TRBD1 or TRBD2 may supply D (5 bases each). The CDR3 loop spans 13 amino acids. The V gene's germline CDR1 is SGHNT and CDR2 YENEEA. Trimming removed 4 bases from V and 6 bases from J, with 13 bases in between. The CDR3 sequence: CASSSSAGGEQYF. CDR3 sequence (DNA): TGTGCCAGCAGCTCCTCAGCTGGGGGCGAGCAGTACTTC.

This chain links TRBV9 with TRBJ2-7; 7 bases are a match to TRBD2. CDR3 length: 16 residues. Unmatched junction bases numbered 12, after V lost 0 bases and J lost 6 bases. Germline CDR1 and CDR2: SGDLS and YYNGEE. CDR3: CASSVAASWGGSEQYF. The CDR3 DNA reads as TGTGCCAGCAGCGTAGCCGCTTCCTGGGGGGGATCCGAGCAGTACTTC.

The chain uses TRBV2 and TRBJ1-2; 7 bases match TRBD1. The CDR3 sequence is 13 residues long. The junction had 9 bases not matched to a gene; V was cut back by 6 bases and J by 8 bases. The V gene's germline CDR1 is SNHLY and CDR2 FYNNEI. CDR3 coding DNA: TGTGCCAGCAGGGAGGGGGCAGGAAAAGGCTACACCTTC. Its protein is CASREGAGKGYTF. Full variable domain (rest looked up from reference TRBV2 and TRBJ1-2): EPEVTQTPSHQVTQMGQEVILRCVPISNHLYFYWYRQILGQKVEFLVSFYNNEISEKSEIFDDQFSVERPDGSNFTLKIRSTKLEDSAMYFCASREGAGKGYTFGSGTRLTVV.

This chain connects TRBV6-5 to TRBJ2-7, with D possibly TRBD2 on 5 matching bases. V lost 2 bases, J lost 6 bases, and 8 bases lay in between. This CDR3 is 12 amino acids long. Germline CDR1 is MNHEY and CDR2 is SVGAGI. Here the CDR3 DNA reads TGTGCCAGCAGTTACCTCGGAGGCGAGCAGTACTTC. Translation gives CASSYLGGEQYF.

DNA of the CDR3: TGTGCCAGCAGCTTAGGTGGGGGAGCCTACAATGAGCAGTTCTTC. Translated: CASSLGGGAYNEQFF. This chain joins TRBV7-9 and TRBJ2-1; perhaps D is TRBD1 or TRBD2 (5 bases each). Trimming cost V 1 base and J 2 bases, with 9 bases left between them. CDR3 length: 15 amino acids. The V gene's germline CDR1 is SEHNR and CDR2 FQNEAQ (reference sequence).